This T cell receptor (beta chain) was found in a study of chemoradiotherapy in HPV16-positive cancers. The length of the CDR3 is 14 residues. From germline, CDR1 is LNHDA and CDR2 SQIVND (reference sequence). V was pared by 3 bases and J by 6 bases, with 11 bases between. This clone was seen only a few times. This table comes from immunoSEQ multiplex PCR, and its TCRdb copy is limited to in-frame clones, with some not included. The sample shows fewer than 6,500 clones, 86% of them seen only once. This clonotype originated in a human donor with HPV-associated anogenital cancer. Here the sequenced sample was tumor tissue, taken from a patient who underwent chemoradiotherapy. V gene TRBV19 combines with J gene TRBJ2-2; TRBD2 might be the D (5 bases). DNA of the CDR3: TGTGCCAGTAGTATTACGGGATTATCCGGGGAGCTGTTTTTT. This sequence encodes CASSITGLSGELFF.